These 18 T cell receptor beta chains share one sample of origin, sequenced in a study of cytomegalovirus exposure and HLA in healthy donors. In the PCR, 60 Vbeta and 13 Jbeta primers were used. Only in-frame clones appear in the TCRdb table, and some are missing; sequencing was by immunoSEQ multiplex PCR. The sample includes more than 80,000 clones, about 85% of them seen just once. Sequenced input: PBMCs. The receptors originated from a female donor in good health and CMV-seropositive.

This chain connects TRBV13 to TRBJ1-1; D gene unclear. The germline V and J ends were trimmed by 5 bases and 4 bases, with 8 bases remaining between them. Germline-derived CDR1 and CDR2 are PRHDT and FYEKMQ (reference sequence). This CDR3 contains 12 residues. CDR3 amino acids: CASSPQSTEAFF. As DNA, the CDR3 is TGTGCCAGCAGCCCGCAGTCCACTGAAGCTTTCTTT.

The CDR3 coding sequence is TGCGCCAGCAGCTTGGATCAGGAAGGCTACACCTTC. Amino acids: CASSLDQEGYTF. The chain uses TRBV5-1 and TRBJ1-2, with no clear D. Germline loops: CDR1 SGHRS, CDR2 YFSETQ. V dropped 0 bases and J dropped 8 bases, with 8 bases sitting between them. The CDR3 runs to 12 residues.

This clone has just one count. The chain combines TRBV7-7 with TRBJ2-5; weak D call: TRBD2 (6 bases). The CDR3 contains 15 residues. Deletions cut 2 bases from V and 4 bases from J, with 14 bases between. Germline assignment: CDR1 SSHAT and CDR2 FNYEAQ (reference sequence). In DNA form, the CDR3 reads TGTGCCAGCAGCTTAAGTCGGGCGGGGCCAGAGACCCAGTACTTC. Residues: CASSLSRAGPETQYF.

The chain uses TRBV7-9 and TRBJ2-2; D is perhaps TRBD2 (6 bases). Trimming cost V 6 bases and J 7 bases, with 18 bases left between them. CDR3 length: 15 residues. The germline V gene encodes CDR1 SEHNR and CDR2 FQNEAQ (reference sequence). CDR3 region: CASSWEGLLGGELFF. CDR3 sequence (DNA): TGTGCCAGCAGTTGGGAAGGACTACTGGGCGGGGAGCTGTTTTTT. The entire variable domain, with the rest obtained from reference TRBV7-9 and TRBJ2-2, is as follows: DTGVSQNPRHKITKRGQNVTFRCDPISEHNRLYWYRQTLGQGPEFLTYFQNEAQLEKSRLLSDRFSAERPKGSFSTLEIQRTEQGDSAMYLCASSWEGLLGGELFFGEGSRLTVL.

This clone was observed a handful of times. The chain couples TRBV7-6 to TRBJ2-5; 8 nucleotides align to TRBD2. V was clipped by 5 bases and J by 4 bases; unmatched bases: 6. Germline V CDR1 and CDR2: SGHVS, FNYEAQ. The CDR3 is 14 amino acids. This CDR3 reads CASSQGLARETQYF. For the CDR3, the DNA is TGTGCCAGCAGCCAAGGACTAGCTCGAGAGACCCAGTACTTC.

CDR3 sequence (DNA): TGTGCCAGCAGCTTGAGCGGGGGAACCTACAATGAGCAGTTCTTC. Its translation is CASSLSGGTYNEQFF. The rearrangement uses TRBV13 and TRBJ2-1; 8 bases are a match to TRBD2. From germline, CDR1 is PRHDT and CDR2 FYEKMQ (reference sequence). CDR3 length: 15 residues. After removal of 3 bases from V and 2 bases from J, the junction contained 3 bases not matched to a gene.

The chain recombines TRBV11-3 with TRBJ2-1, with a weak D call TRBD1 (5 bases). V lost 0 bases to trimming and J lost 12 bases, with 12 bases between them. This CDR3 has 13 residues. Germline values: CDR1 SGHNT, CDR2 YENEEA. Written as DNA, the CDR3 is TGTGCCAGCAGCTTAGATAGTGGGGCGGTGCAGTTCTTC. Its protein is CASSLDSGAVQFF.

This clone was seen a handful of times. V is TRBV7-9 and J is TRBJ2-2; D call uncertain. This CDR3 region has 13 residues. The V gene's germline CDR1 is SEHNR and CDR2 FQNEAQ (reference sequence). Trimming cost V 7 bases and J 6 bases, with 12 bases left between them. The CDR3 sequence: CASNLPGSGELFF. For the CDR3, the DNA is TGTGCCAGCAATTTACCCGGGTCCGGGGAGCTGTTTTTT.

This chain connects TRBV28 to TRBJ2-7; 16 positions match TRBD2. CDR1 and CDR2 (germline): MDHEN, SYDVKM. The CDR3 is 16 residues long. The junction had 5 bases not matched to a gene; V was cut back by 3 bases and J by 6 bases. The CDR3 DNA reads as TGTGCCAGCAGTTTCCCCGGGACTAGCGGGAGGGGCGAGCAGTACTTC. Translated: CASSFPGTSGRGEQYF.

This clone has just one count. The rearrangement joins TRBV5-6 to TRBJ2-4; tentatively, D is TRBD1 (6 bases). Germline V gene lookup returns CDR1 SGHDT and CDR2 YYEEEE. The CDR3 has 17 amino acids. Trimming left V 4 bases short and J 0 bases short, with 17 bases between. CDR3 region: CASSGIGQSLAKNIQYF. The CDR3 DNA is TGTGCCAGCAGCGGGATAGGACAGTCCCTAGCCAAAAACATTCAGTACTTC.

In DNA, the CDR3 is TGCGCCAGCAGCCTAGATACAGGACAGAGTCCTTTCTTT. Protein product: CASSLDTGQSPFF. The chain combines TRBV5-1 with TRBJ1-1, with a weak D call TRBD1 (6 bases). Trimming took 4 bases from V and 12 from J, leaving 19 bases between them. The CDR3 has 13 residues. The germline V gene encodes CDR1 SGHRS and CDR2 YFSETQ.

V is TRBV6-5 and J is TRBJ1-2; 8 nucleotides line up with TRBD1. Germline V gene sequence: CDR1 MNHEY, CDR2 SVGAGI. V was clipped by 6 bases and J by 7 bases; unmatched bases: 4. The CDR3 covers 12 residues. The chain's CDR3 is CASSGQGSGYTF. The CDR3 DNA reads TGTGCCAGCAGCGGACAGGGTTCTGGCTACACCTTC.

The V and J genes are TRBV6-6 and TRBJ2-7; D might be TRBD1 (5 bases). V lost 5 bases, J lost 3 bases, and 17 bases lay in between. The length of the CDR3 is 15 residues. Germline V CDR1 and CDR2: MNHNY, SVGAGI (reference sequence). The CDR3 coding sequence is TGTGCCAGCAGTCGGCGGACACTAACGATCTACGAGCAGTACTTC. This gives the protein CASSRRTLTIYEQYF.

V and J are TRBV10-3 and TRBJ2-2, with a possible D match to TRBD1 (5 bases). V dropped 6 bases and J dropped 0 bases, with 11 bases sitting between them. Per germline, CDR1 ENHRY and CDR2 SYGVKD. The CDR3 runs to 15 residues. The CDR3 spells CAIRRTTSNTGELFF. CDR3 nucleotide sequence: TGTGCCATCAGGAGGACAACCTCGAACACCGGGGAGCTGTTTTTT.

V and J are TRBV2 and TRBJ1-1, with D perhaps matching TRBD1 (5 bases). The germline V gene encodes CDR1 SNHLY and CDR2 FYNNEI. The CDR3 runs 16 residues. The germline V and J ends were trimmed by 10 bases and 0 bases, with 21 bases remaining between them. The CDR3 DNA reads as TGTGCCATCGCTCCAAAGACAGATCCCGTGAACACTGAAGCTTTCTTT. Translation: CAIAPKTDPVNTEAFF.

The V and J genes are TRBV5-4 and TRBJ2-7; D is perhaps TRBD2 (5 bases). Trimming shortened V by 5 bases and J by 7 bases, and 25 bases separated the two germline ends. Looked up from germline, CDR1 is SGHNT and CDR2 is YYREEE (reference sequence). This CDR3 has 16 amino acids. The CDR3 DNA reads TGTGCCAGCAGTCCGGCGGGCGGCGGCCCTCGGGGAGAGCAGTACTTC. Translation gives CASSPAGGGPRGEQYF.

The V call is TRBV6-5, the J call TRBJ1-4, with D uncertain. Germline V gene lookup returns CDR1 MNHEY and CDR2 SVGAGI. Trimming took off 6 bases at V and 0 bases at J, with 8 bases between the two ends. There are 14 residues in the CDR3. CDR3 amino acids: CASSPFATNEKLFF. DNA for the CDR3: TGTGCCAGCAGCCCCTTTGCAACTAATGAAAAACTGTTTTTT.

The chain is built from TRBV19 and TRBJ2-1, with 7 bases matching TRBD1. Germline V lookup: CDR1 LNHDA, CDR2 SQIVND (reference sequence). The CDR3 totals 14 residues. V lost 2 bases to trimming and J lost 7 bases; unmatched junction nucleotides: 5. CDR3 sequence: CASSITDRPNEQFF. The CDR3, as DNA: TGTGCCAGTAGTATAACGGACAGGCCTAATGAGCAGTTCTTC.